Presented here are 28 T cell receptor beta chains from one specimen sequenced in a study of vaccination effects on CD4 cells after COVID-19. These receptors have no identified antigens. Libraries were prepared by immunoSEQ multiplex PCR; TCRdb keeps only in-frame clonotypes and omits some of them. The sample lists fewer than 75,000 clones; around 80% were seen once. The authors isolated CD4+ T cells after approximately 9 days of culture. The participants, recipients of two vaccine doses, got either BNT162b2 or mRNA-1273. Sample: CD4+ T cells from PBMCs cultured without peptide, taken after COVID-19 vaccination. These receptors all come from a human donor who received a COVID-19 vaccine.

The chain carries TRBV28 and TRBJ2-3; 8 bases align to TRBD2. J lost 6 bases, V lost 5 bases, and 10 bases had no gene match. This CDR3 region has 15 residues. CDR1 MDHEN and CDR2 SYDVKM come from the germline V gene. CDR3 DNA sequence: TGTGCCAGCAGTCCAAGCGGGGGCCTTGCTGATACGCAGTATTTT. Amino acids: CASSPSGGLADTQYF.

This chain connects TRBV29-1 to TRBJ2-5; D is unresolved. This CDR3 has 10 residues. Germline assignment: CDR1 SQVTM and CDR2 ANQGSEA. The ends were cut back, 4 bases at V and 4 bases at J, with 4 bases in the middle. The CDR3 reads CSVAVETQYF. The DNA for the CDR3 is TGCAGCGTTGCGGTAGAGACCCAGTACTTC.

The rearrangement uses TRBV5-1 and TRBJ2-7; perhaps TRBD1 as D (5 bases). This CDR3 region has 13 residues. Germline-derived CDR1 and CDR2 are SGHRS and YFSETQ. Trimming shortened V by 2 bases and J by 4 bases, and 10 bases separated the two germline ends. Here the CDR3 reads CASSLNQGYEQYV. The CDR3 nucleotides are TGCGCCAGCAGCTTAAATCAGGGTTACGAGCAGTACGTC.

This chain connects TRBV24-1 to TRBJ2-2; D is undetermined. Germline-derived CDR1 and CDR2 are KGHDR and SFDVKD. The CDR3 loop spans 12 amino acids. Trimming pared 8 bases from V and 1 base from J, leaving 4 bases between. The CDR3 nucleotides read TGTGCCACCAAACAGAACACCGGGGAGCTGTTTTTT. It yields the protein CATKQNTGELFF.

The chain carries TRBV4-3 and TRBJ1-5, with D unclear. The V end lost 1 base, the J end lost 6 bases, and 7 bases lay between the germline ends. This CDR3 has 13 amino acids. Germline V lookup: CDR1 LGHNA, CDR2 YSLEER. The CDR3 loop reads CASSQGLRQPQHF. Here the CDR3 DNA reads TGCGCCAGCAGCCAAGGGTTACGTCAGCCCCAGCATTTT.

This rearrangement joins TRBV6-6 to TRBJ1-6; 10 positions agree with TRBD1. Germline loops: CDR1 MNHNY, CDR2 SVGAGI (reference sequence). This CDR3 comprises 15 residues. With V trimmed by 2 bases and J by 8 bases, 3 bases remained unmatched. As DNA, the CDR3 is TGTGCCAGCAGTTACCAGGGACAGGGGCATTCACCCCTCCACTTT. It yields the protein CASSYQGQGHSPLHF.

There are a few counts of this clone. The chain links TRBV4-2 to TRBJ2-1, with TRBD2 matching 10 bases. CDR1 and CDR2 (germline): LGHNA, YNFKEQ. Trimming removed 1 base from V and 8 bases from J; junction bases left unmatched: 8. This CDR3 contains 16 residues. This CDR3 is CASSQGRAGGDDEQFF. For the CDR3, the DNA is TGTGCCAGCAGCCAAGGGCGAGCGGGGGGGGATGATGAGCAGTTCTTC.

This chain uses TRBV7-5 with TRBJ1-1. TRBV7-5 is labeled a pseudogene. The CDR3 spans 19 residues. The CDR3 sequence: CARSLLGGAGAPLGTEAFF. The CDR3 DNA is TGTGCCAGAAGCCTTCTGGGAGGGGCAGGGGCCCCCCTGGGCACTGAAGCTTTCTTT.

This clone was recorded once. The chain recombines TRBV13 with TRBJ2-1; 8 bases agree with TRBD1. Germline CDR1 and CDR2: PRHDT and FYEKMQ (reference sequence). Trimming took 5 bases from V and 2 from J; bases not matched to a gene: 5. There are 15 residues in the CDR3. In nucleotides, the CDR3 is TGTGCCAGCAGCCCGACAGGGGTAACCTACAATGAGCAGTTCTTC. Protein: CASSPTGVTYNEQFF.

The rearrangement joins TRBV27 to TRBJ1-2; D is unclear. Trimming stripped 2 bases from V and 0 bases from J, with 19 bases between. The CDR3 has 18 amino acids. Per the germline V gene, CDR1 is MNHEY and CDR2 is SMNVEV (reference sequence). Written as DNA, the CDR3 is TGTGCCAGCAGTTTACCCCGCCGGATACAACTAGCTAACTATGGCTACACCTTC. It translates to CASSLPRRIQLANYGYTF.

The chain joins TRBV9 to TRBJ2-2; D is unresolved. Looked up from germline, CDR1 is SGDLS and CDR2 is YYNGEE. CDR3 length: 17 residues. Trimming cost V 6 bases and J 4 bases, with 22 bases left between them. This chain's CDR3 is CASTRMMDGAPTGELFF. The CDR3 DNA follows: TGTGCCAGCACCCGTATGATGGACGGAGCACCCACCGGGGAGCTGTTTTTT.

This chain uses TRBV7-2 with TRBJ1-2; no firm D call. V gave up 5 bases and J gave up 4 bases, with 17 bases separating them. The CDR3 runs to 15 residues. The germline V gene has CDR1 SGHTA and CDR2 FQGNSA. CDR3 in DNA: TGTGCCAGCAGCAACGCCGGCGGTTCTATCTATGGCTACACCTTC. The encoded protein is CASSNAGGSIYGYTF.

The chain is built from TRBV6-5 and TRBJ2-3; D not resolved. Germline V lookup: CDR1 MNHEY, CDR2 SVGAGI. V gave up 0 bases and J gave up 6 bases, with 13 bases separating them. The CDR3 has 15 amino acids. The CDR3 DNA follows: TGTGCCAGCAGTTACTCGAAAGTGAAATTGGATACGCAGTATTTT. This codes for CASSYSKVKLDTQYF.

This clone was seen a handful of times. V usage is TRBV5-1 and J usage is TRBJ1-1; D possibly corresponds to TRBD1 (5 bases). CDR1 and CDR2 (germline): SGHRS, YFSETQ. The CDR3 loop spans 14 amino acids. The V end lost 3 bases, the J end lost 2 bases, and 11 bases lay between the germline ends. CDR3 coding DNA: TGCGCCAGCAGCTGGGGACGCATTAACACTGAAGCTTTCTTT. This codes for CASSWGRINTEAFF.

The rearrangement uses TRBV7-2 and TRBJ2-5; D ambiguous. This CDR3 contains 13 residues. Germline CDR1 is SGHTA and CDR2 is FQGNSA. The V gene lost 2 bases and the J gene lost 2 bases, with 6 bases spanning the gap. CDR3 nucleotides: TGTGCCAGCAGCTTAATGGGGCAAGAGACCCAGTACTTC. It specifies CASSLMGQETQYF.

This chain connects TRBV4-1 to TRBJ2-5; D is tentatively TRBD1 or TRBD2 (5 bases each). CDR3 size: 15 residues. The germline V and J ends were trimmed by 2 bases and 2 bases, with 12 bases remaining between them. The germline gives CDR1 MGHRA, CDR2 YSYEKL. DNA of the CDR3: TGCGCCAGCAGCCAATCAACGGGGCGACAAGAGACCCAGTACTTC. Translated, it gives CASSQSTGRQETQYF.

The genes are TRBV11-2 and TRBJ2-4; 7 bases are a match to TRBD1. V lost 1 base to trimming and J lost 3 bases; unmatched junction nucleotides: 9. The germline V gene has CDR1 SGHAT and CDR2 FQNNGV. This CDR3 is 17 amino acids long. The CDR3 sequence: CASSLALLTGRKNIQYF. In DNA form, the CDR3 reads TGTGCCAGCAGCTTAGCTTTACTGACAGGGCGCAAAAACATTCAGTACTTC.

The chain recombines TRBV2 with TRBJ2-7; 13 bases map to TRBD2. V was clipped by 6 bases and J by 7 bases; unmatched bases: 12. Germline lookup yields CDR1 SNHLY and CDR2 FYNNEI. The CDR3 extends over 16 amino acids. CDR3 coding DNA: TGTGCCAGCAGCGCGTCGGGACTAGCGGGAAGTTGGGAGCAGTACGTC. It specifies CASSASGLAGSWEQYV.

The genes are TRBV9 and TRBJ2-1; TRBD1 aligns across 8 bases. J was trimmed by 7 bases and V by 3 bases; bases with no gene match: 9. Germline V gene sequence: CDR1 SGDLS, CDR2 YYNGEE. The CDR3 is made up of 15 amino acids. The CDR3 DNA sequence: TGTGCCAGCAGCGCCCGGACAGGGTTAGGAAATGAGCAGTTCTTC. As protein: CASSARTGLGNEQFF. Combining the CDR3 with reference TRBV9 and TRBJ2-1 gives the whole variable domain DSGVTQTPKHLITATGQRVTLRCSPRSGDLSVYWYQQSLDQGLQFLIQYYNGEERAKGNILERFSAQQFPDLHSELNLSSLELGDSALYFCASSARTGLGNEQFFGPGTRLTVL.

Only one count was recorded for this clone. The rearrangement uses TRBV6-6 and TRBJ2-2, with 10 bases that match TRBD1. With V trimmed by 6 bases and J by 9 bases, 13 bases remained unmatched. Germline V gene sequence: CDR1 MNHNY, CDR2 SVGAGI (reference sequence). This CDR3 spans 16 amino acids. CDR3 bases: TGTGCCAGCAGCTACCGAGGGGACAGGGGAATACGGGAGCTGTTTTTT. Translation gives CASSYRGDRGIRELFF.

The chain recombines TRBV24-1 with TRBJ2-5; the D gene is possibly TRBD1 (5 bases). V lost 5 bases to trimming and J lost 5 bases, with 14 bases between them. The CDR3 spans 14 residues. From germline, CDR1 is KGHDR and CDR2 SFDVKD. CDR3 residues: CATSGSGLGETQYF. The CDR3 bases are TGTGCCACCAGTGGTTCAGGGCTGGGGGAGACCCAGTACTTC.

CDR3 in amino acids: CASSRSYNSPLHF. CDR3 nucleotides: TGTGCCAGCAGTCGCTCCTATAATTCACCCCTCCACTTT. The chain links TRBV7-3 to TRBJ1-6; D is undetermined. The CDR3 sequence is 13 residues long. Germline V gives CDR1 SGHTA, CDR2 FQGTGA. The V end was cut by 6 bases, the J end by 0 bases, with 3 bases between.

V is TRBV12-5 and J is TRBJ2-4; 8 bases line up with TRBD1. The trim removed 1 base at V and 7 bases at J, leaving 15 bases unmatched. Germline V gives CDR1 LGHNT, CDR2 FRNRAP. The CDR3 is 18 residues long. This chain's CDR3 is CASGLARPGQGGSNIQYF. The CDR3 DNA follows: TGTGCTAGTGGTTTGGCCCGCCCTGGACAGGGCGGAAGTAACATTCAGTACTTC.

The chain is built from TRBV7-3 and TRBJ2-1; unclear D gene. The ends were cut back, 5 bases at V and 3 bases at J, with 17 bases in the middle. Germline CDR1 and CDR2: SGHTA and FQGTGA. The CDR3 sequence is 16 residues long. The chain's CDR3 is CASSPDWGYFYNEQFF. As DNA, the CDR3 is TGTGCCAGCAGCCCCGATTGGGGATACTTCTACAATGAGCAGTTCTTC.

The chain employs TRBV5-4 and TRBJ1-2, with TRBD1 matching over 10 bases. The CDR3 sequence is 15 residues long. The junction had 4 bases not matched to a gene; V was cut back by 2 bases and J by 3 bases. The germline gives CDR1 SGHNT, CDR2 YYREEE (reference sequence). The DNA of the CDR3 is TGTGCCAGCAGCTTTAAGGACAGGGGGGACTATGGCTACACCTTC. Encoded protein: CASSFKDRGDYGYTF.

The V call is TRBV5-1, the J call TRBJ2-7; the D is unclear. The germline V gene encodes CDR1 SGHRS and CDR2 YFSETQ. The CDR3 consists of 12 residues. Trimming removed 2 bases from V and 4 bases from J, with 7 bases in between. The DNA of the CDR3 is TGCGCCAGCAGCTTAGACGGATACGAGCAGTACGTC. Translated, it gives CASSLDGYEQYV.

This clone was picked up a small number of times. The rearrangement links TRBV3-1 (or the pseudogene TRBV3-2) to TRBJ1-1; D gene unclear. This CDR3 has 15 amino acids. V lost 4 bases to trimming and J lost 0 bases, with 12 bases between them. Germline lookup yields CDR1 LGHDT and CDR2 YNNKEL (reference sequence). CDR3 coding DNA: TGTGCCAGCAGCCCCGTTCTGACGGTGAACACTGAAGCTTTCTTT. It yields the protein CASSPVLTVNTEAFF.

This clone was seen repeatedly, ten times or more. The gene calls are TRBV11-2 and TRBJ2-2; D may correspond to TRBD1 or TRBD2 (5 bases each). The CDR3 totals 15 residues. V lost 5 bases, J lost 4 bases, and 14 bases lay in between. CDR1 is SGHAT, CDR2 FQNNGV, per germline. As DNA, the CDR3 is TGTGCCAGCAGCCAGGAACCGGGGACCACCGGGGAGCTGTTTTTT. This codes for CASSQEPGTTGELFF.